Shown below are 19 T cell receptor beta chains from a single sample sequenced in a study of identical twins. Via MiXCR, TCRdb re-called the 5' RACE reads, giving one row per CDR3 protein. The table lists a few hundred thousand distinct CDR3 sequences, less than 20% of them singletons. Sequences were obtained from naive T cells sorted from blood. These receptors all come from a man aged 50-59 years in good health.

The rearrangement uses TRBV10-3 and TRBJ2-2; D may be TRBD2 (6 bases). The V gene lost 10 bases and the J gene lost 7 bases, with 16 bases spanning the gap. CDR3 length: 13 residues. Looked up from germline, CDR1 is ENHRY and CDR2 is SYGVKD. In nucleotides, the CDR3 is TGTGCCACCGTGACGGCGGGGAGCGGGGAGCTGTTTTTT. Translating it yields CATVTAGSGELFF.

The chain has TRBV10-3 and TRBJ2-5; D remains ambiguous. The ends were cut back, 10 bases at V and 1 base at J, with 13 bases in the middle. The CDR3 covers 13 residues. Germline V gene lookup returns CDR1 ENHRY and CDR2 SYGVKD. The CDR3 loop is CATTPMAQETQYF. In DNA form, the CDR3 reads TGTGCCACCACCCCGATGGCCCAAGAGACCCAGTACTTC.

The table lists this clonotype with a few counts. V usage is TRBV20-1 and J usage is TRBJ1-1, with a weak D call TRBD1 (5 bases). Germline V gene sequence: CDR1 DFQATT, CDR2 SNEGSKA (reference sequence). The CDR3 totals 13 residues. Trimming took 6 bases from V and 0 from J, leaving 11 bases between them. The CDR3 coding sequence is TGCAGTGCCGTTTGGGGACTGAACACTGAAGCTTTCTTT. This encodes CSAVWGLNTEAFF.

The chain employs TRBV7-2 and TRBJ2-5; a possible D gene is TRBD2 (6 bases). V was trimmed by 3 bases and J by 0 bases, leaving 8 bases between them. Per the germline V gene, CDR1 is SGHTA and CDR2 is FQGNSA. The CDR3 runs 14 residues. The CDR3, as DNA: TGTGCCAGCAGCTTTGCGGGGAACCAAGAGACCCAGTACTTC. Translation: CASSFAGNQETQYF.

The V call is TRBV5-1, the J call TRBJ2-1; D is unclear. The CDR3 is 12 residues long. Deletions cut 2 bases from V and 7 bases from J, with 7 bases between. Germline V gene data show CDR1 as SGHRS and CDR2 as YFSETQ. The DNA of the CDR3 is TGCGCCAGCAGCTTCATAGGGAATGAGCAGTTCTTC. Its translation is CASSFIGNEQFF.

This clonotype occurred a few times. This chain links TRBV5-6 with TRBJ1-3, with no clear D. The CDR3 contains 16 residues. V lost 0 bases, J lost 4 bases, and 14 bases lay in between. In germline, CDR1 is SGHDT, CDR2 YYEEEE. CDR3 nucleotides: TGTGCCAGCAGCTTGGTGGGTAACACCGACGGAAACACCATATATTTT. Its translation is CASSLVGNTDGNTIYF.

This clonotype turned up a few times. The chain couples TRBV6-1 to TRBJ1-3; D possibly corresponds to TRBD1 (5 bases). The V gene lost 8 bases and the J gene lost 0 bases, with 20 bases spanning the gap. Germline loops: CDR1 MNHNS, CDR2 SASEGT. This CDR3 is built from 17 residues. The CDR3 sequence: CASAYARQGLSGNTIYF. The DNA of the CDR3 is TGTGCCAGCGCGTACGCCCGTCAGGGCCTCTCTGGAAACACCATATATTTT.

This clonotype was seen at least ten times. V gene TRBV13 combines with J gene TRBJ1-5, with 9 bases that match TRBD1. The CDR3 sequence is 14 residues long. V was pared by 5 bases and J by 6 bases, with 5 bases of the junction left unmatched. Germline-derived CDR1 and CDR2 are PRHDT and FYEKMQ (reference sequence). The CDR3 protein is CASSAGQGSQPQHF. DNA for the CDR3: TGTGCCAGCAGCGCGGGACAGGGCTCTCAGCCCCAGCATTTT.

This clonotype was seen many times. In DNA, the CDR3 is TGTGCCAGCAGTTACTCGGAGACGTCTTCCTATGGCTACACCTTC. It is translated as CASSYSETSSYGYTF. The chain has TRBV6-5 and TRBJ1-2; D remains unclear. Trimming stripped 0 bases from V and 4 bases from J, with 12 bases between. CDR1 and CDR2 from the germline V gene are MNHEY and SVGAGI. The CDR3 covers 15 residues.

This clonotype was counted between two and nine times. The chain employs TRBV15 and TRBJ2-7; tentatively, D is TRBD1 (6 bases). V lost 1 base to trimming and J lost 4 bases, with 8 bases between them. Germline CDR1 LNHNV, CDR2 YYDKDF (reference sequence). This CDR3 region has 13 residues. CDR3 loop: CATSRARGYEQYF. The CDR3 DNA reads TGTGCCACCAGCAGAGCCAGGGGTTACGAGCAGTACTTC. Supplemented by reference TRBV15 and TRBJ2-7, the full variable domain reads DAMVIQNPRYQVTQFGKPVTLSCSQTLNHNVMYWYQQKSSQAPKLLFHYYDKDFNNEADTPDNFQSRRPNTSFCFLDIRSPGLGDTAMYLCATSRARGYEQYFGPGTRLTVT.

DNA for the CDR3: TGCGCCAGCAGGAGACAGGGAGACCTTAACTATGGCTACACCTTC. Translation gives CASRRQGDLNYGYTF. V is TRBV4-3 and J is TRBJ1-2; 7 nucleotides align to TRBD1. This CDR3 comprises 15 residues. Germline V gene lookup returns CDR1 LGHNA and CDR2 YSLEER. Unmatched junction bases numbered 8, after V lost 6 bases and J lost 1 base.

Only a few counts were recorded for this clonotype. The chain combines TRBV7-2 with TRBJ2-3; D unresolved. V was clipped by 1 base and J by 2 bases, with 7 bases between them. CDR1 is SGHTA and CDR2 is FQGNSA in the germline V gene. This CDR3 spans 14 amino acids. Here the CDR3 DNA reads TGTGCCAGCAGCTTAGGTCCCTTCACAGATACGCAGTATTTT. Translated, it gives CASSLGPFTDTQYF.

The chain couples TRBV6-4 to TRBJ1-5; D is possibly TRBD1 (6 bases). Germline values: CDR1 MRHNA, CDR2 SNTAGT. Trimming took 3 bases from V and 4 from J, leaving 10 bases between them. The CDR3 is 14 residues long. The chain's CDR3 is CASSEQGGNQPQHF. The CDR3 DNA is TGTGCCAGCAGTGAACAGGGTGGAAATCAGCCCCAGCATTTT.

Remarks on this clonotype: With a much larger clone just one base away, this may be a read error. The chain joins TRBV10-2 to TRBJ2-7; 9 bases fit TRBD1. Germline trimming cut 6 bases from V and 2 bases from J; bases unmatched to any gene: 11. Germline CDR1 reads WSHSY; CDR2 reads SAAADI. This CDR3 is 16 amino acids long. CDR3 DNA: TGCGCCAGCAGCGAAACGGGACAGGGTAATCCCTACGAGCAGTACTTC. Its translation is CASSETGQGNPYEQYF.

The chain is built from TRBV10-3 and TRBJ2-2, with TRBD1 identical over 8 bases. J was trimmed by 5 bases and V by 2 bases; bases with no gene match: 7. The germline CDR1 and CDR2 sequences are ENHRY and SYGVKD. The CDR3 length is 16 residues. The CDR3 loop is CAISEQGARWTGELFF. The CDR3 DNA reads as TGTGCCATCAGTGAGCAGGGGGCACGATGGACCGGGGAGCTGTTTTTT.

V and J are TRBV4-1 and TRBJ2-7; 7 bases map to TRBD2. This CDR3 comprises 14 residues. The germline V gene encodes CDR1 MGHRA and CDR2 YSYEKL. The V gene end was trimmed by 3 bases and the J gene end by 4 bases; junction bases not matched to a gene: 6. The CDR3 is CASSQTSKSYEQYF. In DNA, the CDR3 is TGCGCCAGCAGCCAGACTAGCAAATCGTACGAGCAGTACTTC.

The CDR3 coding sequence is TGCGCCAGCAGCCACTCCCCCGGGACAGCCGAAAACACTGAAGCTTTCTTT. Residues: CASSHSPGTAENTEAFF. The chain links TRBV4-3 to TRBJ1-1, with TRBD1 matching 7 bases. The V gene's germline CDR1 is LGHNA and CDR2 YSLEER. J gave up 2 bases and V 3 bases, and 12 bases lay outside the gene matches. This CDR3 is 17 amino acids long.

This clonotype was recorded a few times. The V call is TRBV28, the J call TRBJ2-4; D possibly uses TRBD1 or TRBD2 (7 bases each). Germline loops: CDR1 MDHEN, CDR2 SYDVKM. V dropped 5 bases and J dropped 2 bases, with 13 bases sitting between them. This CDR3 is built from 15 residues. CDR3 sequence (DNA): TGTGCCAGCAGTCCTCAGGGGGGGACCAAAAACATTCAGTACTTC. Its translation is CASSPQGGTKNIQYF.

V usage is TRBV5-1 and J usage is TRBJ2-3; 13 nucleotides align to TRBD2. The CDR3 is 18 residues long. Germline V gene lookup returns CDR1 SGHRS and CDR2 YFSETQ. Unmatched junction bases numbered 10, after V lost 4 bases and J lost 2 bases. The CDR3 DNA is TGCGCCAGCAGCAATGGACTAGCGGGAGTCCCCCCCACAGATACGCAGTATTTT. Translated, it gives CASSNGLAGVPPTDTQYF.